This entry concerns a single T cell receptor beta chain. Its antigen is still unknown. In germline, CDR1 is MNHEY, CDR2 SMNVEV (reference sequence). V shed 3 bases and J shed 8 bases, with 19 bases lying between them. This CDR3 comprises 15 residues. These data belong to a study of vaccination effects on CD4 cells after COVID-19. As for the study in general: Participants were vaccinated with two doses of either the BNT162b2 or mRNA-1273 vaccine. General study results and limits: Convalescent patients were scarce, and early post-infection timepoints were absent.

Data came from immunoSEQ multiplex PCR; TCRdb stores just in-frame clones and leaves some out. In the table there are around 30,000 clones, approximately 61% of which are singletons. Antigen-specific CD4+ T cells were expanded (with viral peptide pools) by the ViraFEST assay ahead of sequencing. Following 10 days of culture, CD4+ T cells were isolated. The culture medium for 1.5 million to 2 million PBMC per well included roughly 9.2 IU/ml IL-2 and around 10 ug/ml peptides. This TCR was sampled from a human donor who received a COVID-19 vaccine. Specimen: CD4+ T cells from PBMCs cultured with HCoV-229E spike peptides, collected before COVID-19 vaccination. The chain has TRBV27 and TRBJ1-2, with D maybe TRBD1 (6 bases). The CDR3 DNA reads TGTGCCAGCAGTTTTACAGGGAAGGCCCAAGCGGGCTACACCTTC. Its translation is CASSFTGKAQAGYTF.